A selection of T cell receptor beta chains follows, all from one sample in a study of PD-1 blockade in classical Hodgkin lymphoma. Repertoires were generated with immunoSEQ multiplex PCR, while TCRdb's copy carries only in-frame clones and drops some. The top ten hold around two fifths of the sample, which has 7,000 or so clones, approximately 80% seen once. Here the sequenced sample was peripheral blood mononuclear cells (PBMCs), taken before the fourth cycle of nivolumab. All receptors derive from a human donor with classical Hodgkin lymphoma. CDR3s include the opening cysteine and the closing phenylalanine or tryptophan. A D gene is named only where the DNA matches it firmly. Some rows mark clone size as missing; the rest say once, few, many or name a class of expanded clone.

>TRBV7-2|-|TRBJ2-7|16|-
CASSLSSGFLPYEQYF
TGTGCCAGCAGCTTATCGTCGGGTTTCCTTCCCTACGAGCAGTACTTC
>TRBV7-9|TRBD2|TRBJ2-5|13|-
CASSIAGEETQYF
TGTGCCAGCAGCATAGCGGGAGAAGAGACCCAGTACTTC
>TRBV18|-|TRBJ1-5|16|-
CASSLGGVYSNQPQHF
TGTGCCAGCTCACTCGGGGGGGTCTATAGCAATCAGCCCCAGCATTTT
>TRBV6-5|-|TRBJ1-5|13|-
CASTGAPNQPQHF
TGTGCCAGCACAGGGGCTCCCAATCAGCCCCAGCATTTT
>TRBV19|TRBD2|TRBJ2-5|15|few
CASSTGLAGQETQYF
TGTGCCAGTAGTACCGGACTAGCGGGGCAAGAGACCCAGTACTTC
>TRBV5-8|TRBD1|TRBJ2-5|13|few
CASSQQGWETQYF
TGTGCCAGCAGCCAACAGGGGTGGGAGACCCAGTACTTC
>TRBV7-8|TRBD1|TRBJ2-2|15|-
CASRTNRGLLGELFF
TGTGCCAGCAGAACTAACAGGGGTTTGCTCGGGGAGCTGTTTTTT
>TRBV7-9|TRBD2|TRBJ2-5|16|-
CASSPGLAGLFKTQYF
TGTGCCAGCAGCCCGGGACTAGCGGGACTCTTTAAGACCCAGTACTTC
>TRBV5-1|-|TRBJ2-2|12|once
CASGEYTGELFF
TGCGCCAGCGGAGAGTACACCGGGGAGCTGTTTTTT
>TRBV9|-|TRBJ2-5|15|-
CASSVGPGKEETQYF
TGTGCCAGCAGCGTAGGTCCAGGGAAGGAGGAGACCCAGTACTTC
>TRBV5-4|-|TRBJ2-3|14|-
CASSLQRNTDTQYF
TGTGCCAGCAGCTTGCAGCGGAACACAGATACGCAGTATTTT
>TRBV5-1|TRBD2|TRBJ2-1|15|-
CASSIAGTSGSEQFF
TGCGCCAGCAGTATCGCCGGGACTAGCGGGAGTGAGCAGTTCTTC
>TRBV28|-|TRBJ1-4|12|-
CASSLPRDELFF
TGTGCCAGCAGTTTACCCAGGGACGAACTGTTTTTT
>TRBV18|TRBD1|TRBJ2-1|16|-
CASSPPGGTVYNEQFF
TGTGCCAGCTCACCCCCAGGGGGAACTGTCTACAATGAGCAGTTCTTC
>TRBV5-4|TRBD2|TRBJ2-7|17|few
CASSLAWAGESSYEQYF
TGTGCCAGCAGCTTGGCCTGGGCGGGGGAAAGCTCCTACGAGCAGTACTTC
>TRBV14|-|TRBJ2-3|16|-
CASSQDFGENTDTQYF
TGTGCCAGCAGCCAAGATTTTGGGGAGAACACAGATACGCAGTATTTT
>TRBV6-6|-|TRBJ2-6|14|-
CASSYSSGANVLTF
TGTGCCAGCAGTTACAGCTCTGGGGCCAACGTCCTGACTTTC
>TRBV27|-|TRBJ1-1|13|few
CASSLTGNTEAFF
TGTGCCAGCAGCCTAACAGGGAACACTGAAGCTTTCTTT
>TRBV27|-|TRBJ2-2|20|once
CASSPRLRWGGGEYTGELFF
TGTGCCAGCAGTCCAAGGTTGCGGTGGGGAGGGGGCGAATACACCGGGGAGCTGTTTTTT
>TRBV7-6|-|TRBJ1-3|16|-
CASSLSGPQTGNTIYF
TGTGCCAGCAGCTTATCAGGTCCGCAGACTGGAAACACCATATATTTT
>TRBV5-1|-|TRBJ2-2|15|-
CASSLENTGTGELFF
TGCGCCAGCAGCTTGGAGAACACGGGCACCGGGGAGCTGTTTTTT
>TRBV19|TRBD2|TRBJ2-7|16|-
CASSTPGSGGSYEQYF
TGTGCCAGTAGTACCCCTGGGAGCGGGGGCTCCTACGAGCAGTACTTC
>TRBV4-3|-|TRBJ2-3|15|-
CASSQRLVGADTQYF
TGCGCCAGCAGCCAACGACTAGTGGGTGCAGATACGCAGTATTTT
>TRBV2|TRBD2|TRBJ2-5|13|-
CASSEAGAETQYF
TGTGCCAGCAGTGAGGCGGGAGCGGAGACCCAGTACTTC